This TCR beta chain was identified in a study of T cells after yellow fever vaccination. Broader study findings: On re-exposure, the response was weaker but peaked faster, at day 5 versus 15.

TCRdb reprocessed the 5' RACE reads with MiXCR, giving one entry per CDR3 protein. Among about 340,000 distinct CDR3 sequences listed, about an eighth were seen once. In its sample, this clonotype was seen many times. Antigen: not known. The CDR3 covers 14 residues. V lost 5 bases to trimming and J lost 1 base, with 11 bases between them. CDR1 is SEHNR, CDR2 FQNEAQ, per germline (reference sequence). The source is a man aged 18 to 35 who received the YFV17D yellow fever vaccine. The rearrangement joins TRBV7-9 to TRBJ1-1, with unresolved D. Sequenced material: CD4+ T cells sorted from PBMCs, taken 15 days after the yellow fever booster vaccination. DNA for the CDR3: TGTGCCAGCAGCCTCGGGGTGGAGAACACTGAAGCTTTCTTT. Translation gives CASSLGVENTEAFF.